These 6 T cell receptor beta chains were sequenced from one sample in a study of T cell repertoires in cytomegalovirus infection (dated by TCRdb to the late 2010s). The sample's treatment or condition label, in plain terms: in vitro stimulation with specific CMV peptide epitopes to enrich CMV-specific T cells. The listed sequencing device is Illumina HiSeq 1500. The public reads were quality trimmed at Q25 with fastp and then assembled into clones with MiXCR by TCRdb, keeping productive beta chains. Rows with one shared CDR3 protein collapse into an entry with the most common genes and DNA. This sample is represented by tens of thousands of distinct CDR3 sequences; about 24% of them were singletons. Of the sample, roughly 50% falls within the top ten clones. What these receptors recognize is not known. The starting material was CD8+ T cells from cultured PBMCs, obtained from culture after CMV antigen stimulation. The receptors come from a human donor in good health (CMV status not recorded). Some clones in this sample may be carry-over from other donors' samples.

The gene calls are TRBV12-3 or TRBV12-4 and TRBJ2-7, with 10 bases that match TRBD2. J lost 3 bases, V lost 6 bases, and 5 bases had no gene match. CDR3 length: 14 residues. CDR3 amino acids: CASRIAGGNYEQYF. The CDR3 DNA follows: TGTGCCAGCAGAATAGCGGGGGGAAACTACGAGCAGTACTTC.

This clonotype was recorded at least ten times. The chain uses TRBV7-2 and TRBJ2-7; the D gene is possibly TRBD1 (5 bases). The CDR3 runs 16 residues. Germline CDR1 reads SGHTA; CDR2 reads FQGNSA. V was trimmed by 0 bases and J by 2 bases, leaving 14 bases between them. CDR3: CASSLAWGAGPYEQYF. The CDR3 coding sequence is TGTGCCAGCAGCTTAGCCTGGGGCGCCGGCCCCTACGAGCAGTACTTC.

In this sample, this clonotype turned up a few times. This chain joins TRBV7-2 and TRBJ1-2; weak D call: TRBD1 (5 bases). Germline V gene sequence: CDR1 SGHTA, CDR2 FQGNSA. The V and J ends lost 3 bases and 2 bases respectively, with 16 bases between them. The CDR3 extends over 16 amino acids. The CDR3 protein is CASSFWGGESNYGYTF. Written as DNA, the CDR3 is TGTGCCAGCAGCTTTTGGGGGGGGGAGTCCAACTATGGCTACACCTTC.

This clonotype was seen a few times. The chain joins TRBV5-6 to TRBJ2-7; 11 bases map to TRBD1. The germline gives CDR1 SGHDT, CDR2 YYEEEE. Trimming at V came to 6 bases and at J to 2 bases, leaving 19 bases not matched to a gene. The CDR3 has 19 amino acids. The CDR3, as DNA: TGTGCCAGCACCCCGCTCGGGGGACAGGGGGTTTCCGAGGCCTACGAGCAGTACTTC. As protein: CASTPLGGQGVSEAYEQYF.

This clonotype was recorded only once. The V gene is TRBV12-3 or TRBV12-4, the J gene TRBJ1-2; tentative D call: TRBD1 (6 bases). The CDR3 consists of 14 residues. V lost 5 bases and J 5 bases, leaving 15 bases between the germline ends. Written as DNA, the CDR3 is TGTGCCAGCAGTCCTTCAGGGGTGGGGTATGGCTACACCTTC. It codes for CASSPSGVGYGYTF.

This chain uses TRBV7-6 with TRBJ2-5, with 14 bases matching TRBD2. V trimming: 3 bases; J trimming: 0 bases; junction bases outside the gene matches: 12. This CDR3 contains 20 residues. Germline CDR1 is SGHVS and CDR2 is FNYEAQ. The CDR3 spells CASSFRTSGGTKVHQETQYF. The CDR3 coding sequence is TGTGCCAGCAGCTTCCGGACTAGCGGGGGGACTAAAGTCCACCAAGAGACCCAGTACTTC. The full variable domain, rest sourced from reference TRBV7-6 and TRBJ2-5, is GAGVSQSPRYKVTKRGQDVALRCDPISGHVSLYWYRQALGQGPEFLTYFNYEAQQDKSGLPNDRFSAERPEGSISTLTIQRTEQRDSAMYRCASSFRTSGGTKVHQETQYFGPGTRLLVL.